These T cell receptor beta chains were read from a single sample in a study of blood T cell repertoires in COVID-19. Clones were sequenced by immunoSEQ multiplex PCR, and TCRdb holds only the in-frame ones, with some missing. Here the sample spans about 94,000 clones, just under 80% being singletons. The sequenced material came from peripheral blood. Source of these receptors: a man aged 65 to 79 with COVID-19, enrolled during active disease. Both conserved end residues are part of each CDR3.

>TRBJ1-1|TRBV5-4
CASSLSVGGDTEAFF
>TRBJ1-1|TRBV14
CASSQGTTRGAFF
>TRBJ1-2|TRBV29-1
CSVDRAGGYTF
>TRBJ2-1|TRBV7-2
CASSLVGAQSYNEQFF
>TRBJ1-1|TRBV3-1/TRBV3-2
CASSQDIWRRGLNTEAFF
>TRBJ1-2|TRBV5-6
CASSLPGWNGYTF
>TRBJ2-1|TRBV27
CASSALAGRSSYNEQFF
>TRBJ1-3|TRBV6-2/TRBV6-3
CASSLTGPRNGNTIYF
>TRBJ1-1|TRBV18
CASSPESRNTEAFF
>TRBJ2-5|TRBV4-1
CASSRLRDSETQYF
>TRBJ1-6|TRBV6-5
CASTLGGQGGSPLHF
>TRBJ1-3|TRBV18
CASSRRDRGRSSGNTIYF
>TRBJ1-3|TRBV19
CASSMAGVSGNTIYF
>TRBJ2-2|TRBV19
CASSIGGGRTGELFF
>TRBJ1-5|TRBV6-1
CASSEGTGGFSNQPQHF
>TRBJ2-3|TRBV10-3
CAISGTSGSFATQYF
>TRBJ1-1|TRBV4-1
CASSQAHLETPINTEAFF